This T cell receptor beta chain was documented in a study of T cells in Graves' hyperthyroidism and ophthalmopathy. This CDR3 has 15 residues. Trimming stripped 3 bases from V and 7 bases from J, with 16 bases between. From germline, CDR1 is MNHEY and CDR2 SMNVEV (reference sequence). This clonotype was found a few times. The investigators amplified TCR beta CDR3 regions from RNA transcripts. HTBI primers were employed in a first-round RT-PCR of the TCR CDR3. TCRdb reprocessed the multiplex PCR reads via MiXCR and lists one record per CDR3 protein. Among about half a million distinct CDR3 sequences listed, 15% to 20% were seen once.

Sequenced: blood. The sequence derives from a woman under 40 with Graves' ophthalmopathy. J is TRBJ2-1 and V is TRBV27; D unclear. In DNA, the CDR3 is TGTGCCAGCAGTTTCCACCGACTGGCCGGGAATGAGCAGTTCTTC. Translating gives CASSFHRLAGNEQFF.